This record concerns one T cell receptor beta chain sequence. The data originate from a study of blood T cell repertoires in COVID-19. Study summary: COVID-19 samples, acute and convalescent, were from the United States, Italy and Spain. From T cells, B-cell-depleted T cells, or PBMCs came the material, which was cDNA or gDNA.

Losses at the gene ends were 10 bases for V and 0 bases for J; bases not matched to a gene: 15. The CDR3 covers 17 residues. In germline, CDR1 is LNHDA, CDR2 SQIVND (reference sequence). The authors' processing: Amplified reference gene primers provided the basis for estimating nucleated cell counts. TCRdb keeps only in-frame clones here, not all; method: immunoSEQ multiplex PCR. For V, J and clone size, that table is used; D and trimming come from the DNA. Of about 43,000 clones listed, approximately 90% are singletons. This receptor was identified in a woman aged 80 or older with active COVID-19. The sequencing sample was made of peripheral blood. V usage is TRBV19 and J usage is TRBJ1-3; TRBD1 matches 7 bases. The CDR3 sequence: CATTPGQPHFSGNTIYF. As DNA, the CDR3 is TGTGCCACTACGCCGGGACAGCCACATTTCTCTGGAAACACCATATATTTT.